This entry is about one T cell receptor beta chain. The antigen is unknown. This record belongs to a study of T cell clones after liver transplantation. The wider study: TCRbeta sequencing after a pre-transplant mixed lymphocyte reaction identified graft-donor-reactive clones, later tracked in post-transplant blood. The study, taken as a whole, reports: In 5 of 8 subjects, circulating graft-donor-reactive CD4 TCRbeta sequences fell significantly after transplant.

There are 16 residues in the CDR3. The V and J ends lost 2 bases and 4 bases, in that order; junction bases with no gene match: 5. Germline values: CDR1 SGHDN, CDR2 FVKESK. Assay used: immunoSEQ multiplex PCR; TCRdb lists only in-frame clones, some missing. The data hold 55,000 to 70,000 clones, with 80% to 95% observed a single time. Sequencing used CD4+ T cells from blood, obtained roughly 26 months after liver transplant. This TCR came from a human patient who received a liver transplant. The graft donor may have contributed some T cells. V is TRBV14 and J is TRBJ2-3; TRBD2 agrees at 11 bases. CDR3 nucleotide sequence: TGTGCCAGCAGCCAACGACTAGCGGGAACGGCAGATACGCAGTATTTT. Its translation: CASSQRLAGTADTQYF.